These T cell receptor beta chains were read from a single sample in a study of Tregs in tolerant kidney transplant recipients. The table came from immunoSEQ multiplex PCR; TCRdb's copy has only in-frame clones and leaves some out. The table lists roughly 69,000 clones, approximately 91% of them singletons. Material: CD4+ T cells from blood, obtained before the transplant. The receptors here all came from a human donor who received a combined kidney and bone marrow transplant. Both conserved end residues are part of each CDR3. A D gene is named only where the DNA matches it firmly. The size of a clone is reported for some rows only, either as once, few or many, or as a class for expanded clones.

clone size	V gene	J gene	D gene	CDR3 length	CDR3 protein	CDR3 DNA
-	TRBV6-5	TRBJ2-7	-	13	CASRRGHSYEQYF	TGTGCCAGCAGGAGAGGACACTCCTACGAGCAGTACTTC
-	TRBV28	TRBJ2-7	TRBD2	14	CASSPLAGGYEQYF	TGTGCCAGCAGTCCACTAGCGGGAGGCTACGAGCAGTACTTC
once	TRBV6-1	TRBJ2-7	TRBD1	15	CASSEPGQTTYEQYF	TGTGCCAGCAGTGAACCGGGACAGACCACCTACGAGCAGTACTTC
-	TRBV28	TRBJ1-1	-	13	CASSPRMNTEAFF	TGTGCCAGCAGTCCCAGGATGAACACTGAAGCTTTCTTT
-	TRBV25-1	TRBJ2-3	TRBD2	15	CASRNSLAVTDTQYF	TGTGCCAGCAGAAATTCCCTAGCGGTTACAGATACGCAGTATTTT
once	TRBV5-4	TRBJ2-1	TRBD1	13	CASSLGAGTGRFF	TGTGCCAGCAGCCTTGGTGCTGGGACAGGACGGTTCTTC
-	TRBV27	TRBJ2-1	TRBD1	16	CASSSLLRDRDNEQFF	TGTGCCAGCAGTTCCCTTCTCCGGGACAGAGACAATGAGCAGTTCTTC
once	TRBV11-2	TRBJ2-1	-	16	CASSPWTGADYNEQFF	TGTGCCAGCAGCCCCTGGACGGGAGCGGACTACAATGAGCAGTTCTTC
-	TRBV30	TRBJ1-2	-	13	CAWNGQGTYGYTF	TGTGCCTGGAACGGCCAGGGGACCTATGGCTACACCTTC
-	TRBV2	TRBJ2-7	-	12	CASSDDTPEQYF	TGTGCCAGCAGTGATGACACTCCCGAGCAGTACTTC
-	TRBV2	TRBJ2-7	TRBD2	17	CASRGLLGLAGNYEQYF	TGTGCCAGCAGGGGCCTCCTCGGACTAGCGGGGAACTACGAGCAGTACTTC
-	TRBV18	TRBJ2-7	TRBD1	16	CASSEGTARNFYEQYF	TGTGCCAGCTCAGAAGGGACAGCCAGGAATTTCTACGAGCAGTACTTC
-	TRBV28	TRBJ2-2	TRBD1	15	CASSRRTGLGGELFF	TGTGCCAGCAGTCGGAGGACAGGGTTGGGCGGGGAGCTGTTTTTT
-	TRBV11-2	TRBJ2-2	TRBD2	15	CASILAGGPPGELFF	TGTGCCAGCATCCTAGCGGGAGGGCCCCCCGGGGAGCTGTTTTTT
-	TRBV30	TRBJ2-1	TRBD2	17	CAWSVQSGRKSYNEQFF	TGTGCCTGGAGTGTACAGAGCGGGAGGAAGTCCTACAATGAGCAGTTCTTC
once	TRBV18	TRBJ1-1	-	14	CASSGGVVNTEAFF	TGTGCCAGCTCAGGGGGGGTCGTGAACACTGAAGCTTTCTTT
-	TRBV9	TRBJ2-1	TRBD2	18	CASSPRTSGRARYNEQFF	TGTGCCAGCAGCCCCCGGACTAGCGGGAGGGCCCGTTACAATGAGCAGTTCTTC
-	TRBV7-9	TRBJ2-1	-	15	CASSPLLSSNNEQFF	TGTGCCAGCAGCCCCCTTCTGAGTTCGAACAATGAGCAGTTCTTC
few	TRBV19	TRBJ1-1	TRBD1	16	CASSIVQGRRETEAFF	TGTGCCAGTAGTATAGTACAGGGGCGGCGTGAAACTGAAGCTTTCTTT
-	TRBV28	TRBJ2-7	-	12	CASTSSSYEQYF	TGTGCCAGCACCTCTAGCTCCTACGAGCAGTACTTC
-	TRBV5-1	TRBJ2-5	TRBD2	14	CASRSSGIQETQYF	TGCGCCAGCCGCTCTAGCGGTATCCAAGAGACCCAGTACTTC
-	TRBV5-6	TRBJ1-1	-	16	CASSPVGIGGNTEAFF	TGTGCCAGCAGCCCGGTGGGTATCGGGGGGAACACTGAAGCTTTCTTT
medium-sized	TRBV27	TRBJ1-1	-	14	CASRSDSLNTEAFF	TGTGCCAGCAGATCGGACAGCTTGAACACTGAAGCTTTCTTT
-	TRBV4-2	TRBJ2-1	TRBD2	17	CASSQDLSGSSYNEQFF	TGTGCCAGCAGCCAAGATCTTAGCGGGAGCTCCTACAATGAGCAGTTCTTC
-	TRBV28	TRBJ1-5	TRBD1	16	CASSSRRDRDNQPQHF	TGTGCCAGCAGTTCCCGCCGGGACAGGGACAATCAGCCCCAGCATTTT
-	TRBV29-1	TRBJ2-5	TRBD2	15	CSVELASGTQETQYF	TGCAGCGTTGAATTGGCTAGCGGGACCCAAGAGACCCAGTACTTC
few	TRBV19	TRBJ1-5	-	16	CASSILGGSPNQPQHF	TGTGCCAGTAGTATCCTCGGAGGGTCCCCCAATCAGCCCCAGCATTTT
-	TRBV30	TRBJ1-2	-	12	CAWSIGLEGYTF	TGTGCCTGGAGTATTGGACTGGAGGGCTACACCTTC
-	TRBV9	TRBJ2-3	-	20	CASSAGGRAAVSSSTDTQYF	TGTGCCAGCAGCGCCGGTGGGCGGGCAGCGGTTTCTTCTAGCACAGATACGCAGTATTTT
-	TRBV7-9	TRBJ2-3	-	16	CASSLGEGKKADTQYF	TGTGCCAGCAGCTTAGGAGAGGGTAAAAAAGCAGATACGCAGTATTTT
-	TRBV4-1	TRBJ2-3	TRBD2	16	CASSTPSGSRTDTQYF	TGCGCCAGCAGCACCCCTAGCGGGAGCAGGACAGATACGCAGTATTTT
-	TRBV5-4	TRBJ1-2	-	14	CASSLGQEFYGYTF	TGTGCCAGCAGCTTGGGACAGGAATTCTATGGCTACACCTTC
-	TRBV6-1	TRBJ2-6	-	17	CASSVYTLNSGANVLTF	TGTGCCAGCAGTGTTTACACACTAAACTCTGGGGCCAACGTCCTGACTTTC
-	TRBV18	TRBJ1-1	TRBD1	15	CASSTTLDRDTEAFF	TGTGCCAGCTCAACTACCCTGGACAGGGACACTGAAGCTTTCTTT
-	TRBV7-2	TRBJ2-1	TRBD2	15	CASIQYGTSVTEQFF	TGTGCCAGCATCCAATACGGGACTAGCGTCACTGAGCAGTTCTTC
-	TRBV5-1	TRBJ2-7	TRBD1	15	CASSLAAGGGYEQYF	TGCGCCAGCAGCTTGGCCGCAGGGGGCGGCTACGAGCAGTACTTC
few	TRBV10-2	TRBJ2-7	-	10	CASSGAQQYF	TGCGCCAGCAGTGGCGCACAGCAGTACTTC
-	TRBV5-5	TRBJ2-2	-	14	CASSPRTPTGELFF	TGTGCCAGCAGCCCCCGGACTCCAACCGGGGAGCTGTTTTTT
-	TRBV2	TRBJ2-7	TRBD2	16	CASSELLAGGTYEQYF	TGTGCCAGCAGTGAACTGCTAGCGGGAGGAACCTACGAGCAGTACTTC
-	TRBV9	TRBJ2-3	TRBD1	14	CASSVGTGVDTQYF	TGTGCCAGCAGCGTAGGAACAGGGGTAGATACGCAGTATTTT
once	TRBV28	TRBJ1-2	TRBD1	14	CASRRQGANYGYTF	TGTGCCAGCAGACGACAGGGGGCGAACTATGGCTACACCTTC
-	TRBV7-9	TRBJ2-1	-	15	CASGGTASSYNEQFF	TGTGCCAGCGGCGGGACGGCCAGCTCCTACAATGAGCAGTTCTTC
-	TRBV2	TRBJ2-7	TRBD1	14	CASSEGQGSHEQYF	TGTGCCAGCAGTGAAGGACAGGGGAGCCACGAGCAGTACTTC
-	TRBV7-3	TRBJ2-7	TRBD2	16	CASSLMSGLAGGEQYF	TGTGCCAGCAGCTTAATGTCGGGGCTAGCGGGAGGCGAGCAGTACTTC
-	TRBV5-1	TRBJ2-1	TRBD2	16	CASSPRTSGVYNEQFF	TGCGCCAGCAGCCCGCGGACTAGCGGGGTTTACAATGAGCAGTTCTTC
-	TRBV15	TRBJ2-5	-	15	CATSRGTGYQETQYF	TGTGCCACCAGCAGGGGAACAGGGTACCAAGAGACCCAGTACTTC
-	TRBV20-1	TRBJ1-4	-	10	CSAENEKLFF	TGCAGTGCCGAGAATGAAAAACTGTTTTTT
-	TRBV28	TRBJ2-1	TRBD2	17	CASSPLGLAGGLPSQFF	TGTGCCAGCAGTCCCCTGGGACTAGCGGGAGGCCTACCATCCCAGTTCTTC